This T cell receptor beta chain was retrieved from a study of beta chain features in type 1 diabetes. In the study overall: Age, gender, cell numbers and subset yield matched between patients and controls.

Every isolated RNA sample was fully reverse transcribed, so sequencing captured expressed TCRB transcripts. Data came from immunoSEQ multiplex PCR; TCRdb stores just in-frame clones and leaves some out. The top ten clones hold 0.035% to 0.045% of a sample with 350,000 to 450,000 clones, roughly 14% of them seen once. Remarks on this clone: Its matching antigen is unknown.

Study-wide findings and caveats: The study found that naive, central memory and Treg TCRB repertoires appeared more similar in patients than in healthy donors. Since sequencing was performed on cDNA, cells with high TCR expression could be over-represented. More deletions and fewer insertions at VDJ junctions were found in patients with type 1 diabetes.

Specimen: naive CD4+ T cells from blood. This TCR was sampled from a man aged 30-40 years in good health.

The CDR3: CASSVGLGSTDTQYF. For the CDR3, the DNA is TGTGCCAGCAGCGTAGGACTTGGTAGCACAGATACGCAGTATTTT. The V and J genes are TRBV9 and TRBJ2-3, with D uncertain. Looked up from germline, CDR1 is SGDLS and CDR2 is YYNGEE. Trimming removed 0 bases from V and 0 bases from J, with 8 bases in between. CDR3 size: 15 residues.